A selection of T cell receptor beta chains follows, all from one sample in a study of PD-L1 blockade in urothelial cancer. Sequencing used immunoSEQ multiplex PCR; TCRdb keeps in-frame clones, though not all of them. The repertoire consists of roughly 32,000 clones, with roughly 82% occurring once and the leading ten covering more than 25%. Sample: PBMCs, taken around atezolizumab (anti-PD-L1) treatment. Receptors were obtained from a man in his fifties or sixties with urothelial cancer. The CDR3 runs from the conserved cysteine through the conserved F or W. Each record gives: clone size, V gene, J gene, D gene, CDR3 DNA, CDR3 protein. D genes are given only for firm matches. Rows may omit the clone size; those that give it use once, few, many or a size class.

once	TRBV6-6	TRBJ2-7	TRBD1	TGTGCCAGCAGTCCAAACAGGGGTCAAGACGAGCAGTACTTC	CASSPNRGQDEQYF
once	TRBV5-4	TRBJ2-3	TRBD2	TGTGCCAGCAGCCCTGCTCTGGCGGGGGGGACATCAGATACGCAGTATTTT	CASSPALAGGTSDTQYF
once	TRBV11-1	TRBJ2-3	TRBD1	TGTGCCAGCAGCTTATTATCCGGGACAGGGGGCGCAGATACGCAGTATTTT	CASSLLSGTGGADTQYF
NA	TRBV18	TRBJ1-2	TRBD1	TGTGCCAGCTCACCTGCGATGATAGGGGGCAGGGATGGCTACACCTTC	CASSPAMIGGRDGYTF
NA	TRBV11-2	TRBJ2-2	TRBD1	TGTGCCAGCAGCCACCCGTCCCGGGACAGGGGCAGAGGGGAGCTGTTTTTT	CASSHPSRDRGRGELFF
NA	TRBV7-6	TRBJ2-7	TRBD2	TGTGCCAGCAGCCCTAGCTGGCGGGGGACTAGCGGGAAGGAGCAGTACTTC	CASSPSWRGTSGKEQYF
NA	TRBV27	TRBJ2-3	TRBD2	TGTGCCAGCACCTATAGACTAGCGGGGGCCACAGATACGCAGTATTTT	CASTYRLAGATDTQYF
NA	TRBV5-1	TRBJ1-1	NA	TGCGCCAGCAGTTTTGGTGGCCAACACACTGAAGCTTTCTTT	CASSFGGQHTEAFF
NA	TRBV11-2	TRBJ1-1	NA	TGTGCCAGCAGCCCCCGACAGAACATGAACACTGAAGCTTTCTTT	CASSPRQNMNTEAFF
NA	TRBV5-1	TRBJ1-2	TRBD1	TGCGCCAGCAGCAGCGGACAGGGCGCTAACTATGGCTACACCTTC	CASSSGQGANYGYTF